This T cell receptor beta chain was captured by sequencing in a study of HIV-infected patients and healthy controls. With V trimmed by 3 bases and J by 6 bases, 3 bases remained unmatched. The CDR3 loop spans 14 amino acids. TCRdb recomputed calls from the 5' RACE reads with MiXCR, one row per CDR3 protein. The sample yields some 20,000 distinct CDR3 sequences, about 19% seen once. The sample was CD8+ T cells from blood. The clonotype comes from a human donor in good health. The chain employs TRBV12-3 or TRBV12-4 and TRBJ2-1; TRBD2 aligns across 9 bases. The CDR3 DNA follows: TGTGCCAGCAGTTTTACGACTAGCGGCAATGAGCAGTTCTTC. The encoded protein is CASSFTTSGNEQFF.